The clone carrying this TCR beta chain was seen once. Its matching antigen is unknown. As to time point: baseline pretreatment blood. Treatment of the sample: 15 Gy SBRT to primary tumor, nephrectomy 4 weeks later. Radiation-treated patients gave blood at baseline, week 2 and week 4. The patient's renal cell carcinoma had clear cell pathology. Libraries were prepared by immunoSEQ multiplex PCR; TCRdb keeps only in-frame clonotypes and omits some of them. This sample has approximately 140,000 clones, with around 78% found just once. J gave up 5 bases and V 3 bases, and 7 bases lay outside the gene matches. Germline-derived CDR1 and CDR2 are ENHRY and SYGVKD. The CDR3 is 15 residues long. This specimen comes from a study of radiation and T cells in renal cell carcinoma. Study outcomes and limitations: From baseline, blood top tumor clonotypes peaked at 2 weeks post-radiation.

The V and J genes are TRBV10-3 and TRBJ2-5; 9 positions agree with TRBD1. This sequence was found in a woman aged 45 to 65 with renal cell carcinoma. The material was blood, obtained from a patient whose treatment included radiotherapy and nephrectomy. The CDR3 spells CAISERDRVSETQYF. Here the CDR3 DNA reads TGTGCCATCAGTGAAAGGGACAGGGTGTCGGAGACCCAGTACTTC.